The subject of this entry is one T cell receptor (beta chain). Sample time point: patch test 1, 2 weeks after DPC sensitization. Treatment in this sample: therapeutic diphenylcyclopropenone sensitization with weekly scalp DPC. Participating donors were patients with alopecia, aged 18 to 70 years, considered appropriate candidates for DPC. The data were obtained in a study of human T cells and chemical hapten exposure. Study summary: The study patch tested 0.01% DPC on the upper back and read results at 6 days.

Methods used by the authors: From 23,224 to 690,600 TCRs were found per sample, with a median of approximately 96,000. MiXCR, applied by TCRdb to the RACE reads, yields one record per CDR3 protein. TCRdb, not the authors, supplied the V and J calls. Of tens of thousands of distinct CDR3 sequences in the sample, around a tenth were seen once. The sequence came from a woman aged 50 to 65 with alopecia areata. Some clones in this sample may be carry-over from other donors' samples. The sequenced sample was whole blood, obtained in connection with sensitization to the hapten diphenylcyclopropenone (DPC).

CDR3 sequence: CAWSPRPGQMNTEAFF. DNA for the CDR3: TGTGCCTGGAGCCCCCGGCCCGGGCAGATGAACACTGAAGCTTTCTTT. The chain links TRBV30 to TRBJ1-1; D uncertain. The CDR3 consists of 16 residues. Germline-derived CDR1 and CDR2 are GTSNPN and SVGIG (reference sequence). V shed 3 bases and J shed 0 bases, with 17 bases lying between them.